This T cell receptor (beta chain) was identified in a study of identical twins. Overall study results and limits: Twins showed weaker excess sharing in their beta out-of-frame sequences.

All of the donors were Caucasians in good health. The CDR3 runs 16 residues. V lost 1 base to trimming and J lost 1 base; unmatched junction nucleotides: 5. Germline V lookup: CDR1 SEHNR, CDR2 FQNEAQ (reference sequence). Only a few counts were recorded for this clonotype. Its antigen is not known. Template switching added a universal primer binding site, and final cDNA carried unique molecular identifiers. TCRdb reanalysed the 5' RACE reads using MiXCR and keeps one entry per CDR3 protein. In the table there are 500,000 to 650,000 distinct CDR3 sequences, about 7% of which are singletons. Separately, the same data were catalogued under a study of yellow fever vaccine responses in identical twins.

The sequenced material came from PBMCs. The gene calls are TRBV7-9 and TRBJ2-5; the match to TRBD2 covers 8 bases. The clonotype was recovered from a woman younger than 30 in good health. The CDR3 DNA sequence: TGTGCCAGCAGCTTAGTCGGGGGGGGCCGCCAAGAGACCCAGTACTTC. Its protein is CASSLVGGGRQETQYF.